Below, 12 T cell receptor beta chains from the same sample are listed, as sequenced in a study of blood T cell repertoires in COVID-19 (dated by TCRdb to the early 2020s). Receptor libraries were prepared by the immunoSEQ multiplex PCR assay. The table comes from immuneACCESS by way of TCRdb, which keeps in-frame sequences with V and J called. Part of the clones is missing from these tables; in studies checked, under half for an unresolved V gene and the rest for unknown reasons. In all, the sample holds just over 90,000 clones, and roughly 90% of those were seen once. The top ten constitute approximately 19% of the sample. Input material: peripheral blood. These receptors were obtained from an elderly woman with acute or convalescent COVID-19.

This clone was recorded a few times. The genes are TRBV16 and TRBJ2-7; TRBD1 matches at 7 bases. The V gene's germline CDR1 is KGHSY and CDR2 FQNENV. This CDR3 is built from 14 residues. Trimming took 4 bases from V and 2 from J; bases not matched to a gene: 5. CDR3: CASSPRTGTYEQYF. The DNA of the CDR3 is TGTGCCAGCAGCCCCAGGACAGGAACCTACGAGCAGTACTTC.

The chain joins TRBV6-5 to TRBJ2-1, with D unresolved. Germline V CDR1 and CDR2: MNHEY, SVGAGI. Trimming removed 8 bases from V and 1 base from J, with 15 bases in between. The CDR3 spans 15 residues. In DNA, the CDR3 is TGTGCCAGCCGCACCTCTAGGTTGTCCTACAATGAGCAGTTCTTC. Protein product: CASRTSRLSYNEQFF.

In DNA form, the CDR3 reads TGCGCCAGCAAAACCGGGACAGGTGATTCACCCCTCCACTTT. This translates into CASKTGTGDSPLHF. V is TRBV5-1 and J is TRBJ1-6; TRBD1 agrees at 8 bases. Per the germline V gene, CDR1 is SGHRS and CDR2 is YFSETQ. This CDR3 comprises 14 residues. The V and J ends lost 6 bases and 8 bases, in that order; junction bases with no gene match: 7.

V usage is TRBV7-3 and J usage is TRBJ2-3; D possibly corresponds to TRBD2 (7 bases). CDR1 and CDR2 from the germline V gene are SGHTA and FQGTGA. Trimming took 2 bases from V and 3 from J, leaving 12 bases between them. The CDR3 spans 15 residues. The CDR3 is CASSLEGGATDTQYF. In DNA form, the CDR3 reads TGTGCCAGCAGCTTAGAAGGGGGGGCAACAGATACGCAGTATTTT. Together with reference TRBV7-3 and TRBJ2-3, the CDR3 gives the full variable domain: GAGVSQTPSNKVTEKGKYVELRCDPISGHTALYWYRQSLGQGPEFLIYFQGTGAADDSGLPNDRFFAVRPEGSVSTLKIQRTERGDSAVYLCASSLEGGATDTQYFGPGTRLTVL.

The CDR3 spells CASSPGHTAGDQPQHF. The CDR3 coding sequence is TGCGCCAGCAGCCCCGGCCATACGGCAGGGGATCAGCCCCAGCATTTT. V is TRBV5-1 and J is TRBJ1-5; D is possibly TRBD1 (6 bases). V was clipped by 4 bases and J by 5 bases, with 19 bases between them. The CDR3 totals 16 residues. Per germline, CDR1 SGHRS and CDR2 YFSETQ.

In this sample, this clone turned up many times. The genes are TRBV5-1 and TRBJ1-6; TRBD1 agrees at 7 bases. Germline V lookup: CDR1 SGHRS, CDR2 YFSETQ. The junction had 4 bases not matched to a gene; V was cut back by 0 bases and J by 7 bases. The CDR3 totals 15 residues. The CDR3 region is CASSLGQGNNSPLHF. The CDR3 DNA reads TGCGCCAGCAGCTTGGGACAGGGAAACAATTCACCCCTCCACTTT.

V gene TRBV5-4 combines with J gene TRBJ2-2, with 7 bases fitting TRBD2. The germline V gene encodes CDR1 SGHNT and CDR2 YYREEE (reference sequence). The CDR3 runs to 14 residues. V shed 1 base and J 5 bases; nucleotides not matched to a gene: 2. CDR3 DNA sequence: TGTGCCAGCAGCTTGTCCGGGGGGACCGGGGAGCTGTTTTTT. Its protein product is CASSLSGGTGELFF.

The V and J genes are TRBV11-3 and TRBJ2-1; 8 positions agree with TRBD1. There are 14 residues in the CDR3. V shed 1 base, J shed 6 bases, and the junction held 2 bases outside the gene matches. Germline loops: CDR1 SGHNT, CDR2 YENEEA. CDR3: CASSLGGTGNEQFF. Written as DNA, the CDR3 is TGTGCCAGCAGCTTAGGAGGGACAGGCAATGAGCAGTTCTTC.

The V and J genes are TRBV2 and TRBJ2-7; D possibly corresponds to TRBD1 (5 bases). The CDR3 consists of 13 residues. Germline CDR1 reads SNHLY; CDR2 reads FYNNEI. Trimming stripped 6 bases from V and 1 base from J, with 10 bases between. Here the CDR3 reads CASSSDISYEQYF. The CDR3 bases are TGTGCCAGCAGCTCGGACATTTCCTACGAGCAGTACTTC.

This chain links TRBV6-5 with TRBJ1-5; the match to TRBD1 covers 8 bases. The V segment lost 8 bases and the J segment 7 bases; nucleotides outside the gene matches: 7. CDR1 is MNHEY, CDR2 SVGAGI, per germline. The CDR3 covers 13 residues. In nucleotides, the CDR3 is TGTGCCAGCCCCGGACAGGGCGGCCAGCCCCAGCATTTT. Protein product: CASPGQGGQPQHF.

The chain uses TRBV27 and TRBJ1-4; possible D gene TRBD1, 6 bases. In germline, CDR1 is MNHEY, CDR2 SMNVEV (reference sequence). The germline V and J ends were trimmed by 6 bases and 3 bases, with 17 bases remaining between them. This CDR3 region has 16 residues. CDR3 residues: CASRQSRGSANEKLFF. The CDR3 nucleotides are TGTGCCAGCAGACAATCCAGGGGAAGTGCTAATGAAAAACTGTTTTTT. Full variable domain (missing parts from reference TRBV27 and TRBJ1-4): EAQVTQNPRYLITVTGKKLTVTCSQNMNHEYMSWYRQDPGLGLRQIYYSMNVEVTDKGDVPEGYKVSRKEKRNFPLILESPSPNQTSLYFCASRQSRGSANEKLFFGSGTQLSVL.

The chain links TRBV6-5 to TRBJ1-1, with 8 positions matching TRBD1. The CDR3 runs to 13 residues. Germline trimming cut 10 bases from V and 7 bases from J; bases unmatched to any gene: 11. Germline CDR1 is MNHEY and CDR2 is SVGAGI. CDR3 loop: CATGQGGRSEAFF. In nucleotides, the CDR3 is TGTGCCACCGGACAGGGTGGGAGAAGTGAAGCTTTCTTT.